This paragraph covers one T cell receptor beta chain sequence. Antigen specificity is unknown. This sample stems from a study of STAT5B mutations in CD4+ large granular lymphocyte leukemia. Findings of the study overall: 8/27 top patient clones versus 2/35 control clones were TRBV06-family. Without HLA matching, higher CD4+ than CD8+ T-LGLL clonality could reflect small sample size. About 24% of private leukemic clonotypes occurred rarely in other patients' non-leukemic repertoires.

The survey-level immunoSEQ assay was used. Using immunoSEQ multiplex PCR, the repertoire was profiled, and TCRdb retains in-frame clones only, with some absent. In the table there are around 24,000 clones, about 70% of which are singletons. Germline values: CDR1 SGHAT, CDR2 FQNNGV. The CDR3 spans 16 residues. The V gene lost 3 bases and the J gene lost 1 base, with 13 bases spanning the gap. The chain links TRBV11-2 to TRBJ2-1, with D possibly being TRBD1 or TRBD2 (6 bases each). Material: CD4+ T cells from blood buffy coats. This clonotype was obtained from a human donor in good health. CDR3: CASSFQGRMSYNEQFF. CDR3 DNA sequence: TGTGCCAGCAGCTTCCAGGGGAGGATGTCCTACAATGAGCAGTTCTTC.